This T cell receptor (beta chain) was retrieved from a study of blood T cell repertoires in COVID-19. At the level of the study: COVID-19 samples, acute and convalescent, were from the United States, Italy and Spain.

The CDR3 totals 15 residues. Germline V lookup: CDR1 KGHDR, CDR2 SFDVKD. V lost 3 bases, J lost 4 bases, and 3 bases stayed unmatched. Seattle researchers signed up patients amid active infection and tracked them longitudinally. In the original analysis: For nucleated cells, counts were estimated from reference gene primer amplification. The table came from immunoSEQ multiplex PCR; TCRdb's copy has only in-frame clones and leaves some out. Clonal size and the V and J genes are those of that table, whereas D and trimming came from the DNA. Of 300,000 to 350,000 clones in the sample, approximately 90% were seen once. The count of this clone is one.

The chain has TRBV24-1 and TRBJ2-2; 8 nucleotides line up with TRBD2. The sequenced material came from peripheral blood. This TCR was sampled from a woman in her 30s with COVID-19, enrolled during active disease. This chain's CDR3 is CATSDGTRGTGELFF. The CDR3 nucleotides are TGTGCCACCAGTGATGGGACTAGGGGCACCGGGGAGCTGTTTTTT.